The present T cell receptor (beta chain) was sequenced within a study of regulatory T cells in long-lasting Graves disease. The time point here: newly diagnosed GD, antithyroid drugs for less than 3 months. PBMCs provided the RNA from which the TCR library was made. Losses at the gene ends were 4 bases for V and 12 bases for J; bases not matched to a gene: 12. Germline V gene sequence: CDR1 SGHTA, CDR2 FQGNSA. This CDR3 spans 14 amino acids. The TCR beta library used iRepertoire HTBI primers with Arm-PCR amplification of CDR3. TCRdb used MiXCR to reprocess the multiplex PCR reads, holding one entry per CDR3 protein. The profile shows 550,000 to 600,000 distinct CDR3 sequences, about 16% of them singletons. These data were likewise used in another study, on T cells in Graves' hyperthyroidism and ophthalmopathy.

Sequencing used peripheral blood mononuclear cells (PBMCs), obtained at new diagnosis, from a patient treated with antithyroid drugs. The J gene is TRBJ2-1, the V gene TRBV7-2, with TRBD2 identical over 7 bases. The receptor was isolated from a man aged 18 to 35 with Graves disease. The CDR3 protein is CASSSSGTTIAQFF. CDR3 nucleotides: TGTGCCAGCAGCTCCAGCGGGACTACCATAGCGCAGTTCTTC.